The 5 T cell receptor beta chains in this list originate from one sample, sequenced in a study of post-analysis software for immune sequencing data. cDNA libraries for TCR beta contained unique molecular identifiers. Via MiXCR, TCRdb re-called the PCR reads, giving one row per CDR3 protein. Of about 680,000 distinct CDR3 sequences listed, over 45% are singletons. These TCRs are of unknown antigen specificity. Findings and limits, study-wide: Controls had lower frequencies than patients of five TRBV segments, which included TRBV5-6, TRBV5-1 and TRBV20-1.

The sequenced sample was blood. These receptors all stem from a girl aged 2 to 9 with multiple sclerosis.

The rearrangement uses TRBV20-1 and TRBJ2-5; 13 bases align to TRBD2. The germline gives CDR1 DFQATT, CDR2 SNEGSKA (reference sequence). J gave up 4 bases and V 6 bases, and 8 bases lay outside the gene matches. The CDR3 contains 15 residues. The chain's CDR3 is CSAPSGLAGVETQYF. Written as DNA, the CDR3 is TGCAGTGCCCCTTCCGGACTAGCGGGAGTAGAGACCCAGTACTTC.

The J gene is TRBJ2-1, the V gene TRBV29-1; 12 bases match TRBD2. With V trimmed by 7 bases and J by 9 bases, 19 bases remained unmatched. The V gene's germline CDR1 is SQVTM and CDR2 ANQGSEA. The CDR3 has 17 amino acids. In DNA form, the CDR3 reads TGCAGCGCGATGCCGGGACTAGCGGGCGCAACCTGGGGTGAGCAGTTCTTC. This codes for CSAMPGLAGATWGEQFF.

This clonotype was found a few times. The chain employs TRBV6-2 or TRBV6-3 and TRBJ2-7; D is unresolved. The CDR3 covers 11 residues. Trimming removed 7 bases from V and 0 bases from J, with 4 bases in between. Germline CDR1 reads MNHEY; CDR2 reads SVGEGT. This CDR3 is CASTSSYEQYF. DNA of the CDR3: TGTGCCAGCACCTCCTCCTACGAGCAGTACTTC.

This clonotype was observed a handful of times. J is TRBJ2-3 and V is TRBV4-1; 8 bases map to TRBD1. The CDR3 runs to 15 residues. The junction had 3 bases not matched to a gene; V was cut back by 3 bases and J by 1 base. In germline, CDR1 is MGHRA, CDR2 YSYEKL. CDR3 in DNA: TGCGCCAGCAGCCACCCGGGACAGGGCACAGATACGCAGTATTTT. Protein product: CASSHPGQGTDTQYF.

This clonotype was counted only a few times. The J gene is TRBJ2-7, the V gene TRBV5-1; 9 nucleotides align to TRBD1. The germline V gene encodes CDR1 SGHRS and CDR2 YFSETQ. The CDR3 covers 12 residues. After removal of 4 bases from V and 8 bases from J, the junction contained 4 bases not matched to a gene. In DNA form, the CDR3 reads TGCGCCAGCAGCGACGGACAGGGGCAGCAGTACTTC. It encodes CASSDGQGQQYF.